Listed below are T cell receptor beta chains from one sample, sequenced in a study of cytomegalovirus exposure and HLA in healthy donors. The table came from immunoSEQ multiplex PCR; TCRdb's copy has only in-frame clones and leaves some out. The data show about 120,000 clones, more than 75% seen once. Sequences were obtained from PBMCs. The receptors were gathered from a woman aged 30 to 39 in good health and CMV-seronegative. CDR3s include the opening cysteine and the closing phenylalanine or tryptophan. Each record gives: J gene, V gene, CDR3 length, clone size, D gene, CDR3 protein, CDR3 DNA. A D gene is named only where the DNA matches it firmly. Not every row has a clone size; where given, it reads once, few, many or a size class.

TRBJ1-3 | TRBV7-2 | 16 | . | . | CASSLRSSYSGNTIYF | TGTGCCAGCAGCTTGAGGAGTTCCTACTCTGGAAACACCATATATTTT
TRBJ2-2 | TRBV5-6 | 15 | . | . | CASSLGWGDTGELFF | TGTGCCAGCAGCTTGGGATGGGGGGACACCGGGGAGCTGTTTTTT
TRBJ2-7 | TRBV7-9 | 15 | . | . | CASALAGTGISEQYF | TGTGCCAGCGCTCTAGCGGGGACAGGCATAAGCGAGCAGTACTTC
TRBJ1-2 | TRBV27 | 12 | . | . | CASSTAGYGYTF | TGTGCCAGCAGTACTGCTGGCTATGGCTACACCTTC
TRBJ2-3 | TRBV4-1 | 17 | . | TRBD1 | CASSQGMDRGSADTQYF | TGCGCCAGCAGCCAAGGCATGGACAGGGGTAGCGCAGATACGCAGTATTTT
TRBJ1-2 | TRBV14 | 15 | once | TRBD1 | CASSQETTGGDGYTF | TGTGCCAGCAGCCAAGAGACGACAGGGGGGGACGGCTACACCTTC
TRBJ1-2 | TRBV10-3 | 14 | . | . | CAIRGGQTDYGYTF | TGTGCCATCAGGGGAGGACAAACCGACTATGGCTACACCTTC
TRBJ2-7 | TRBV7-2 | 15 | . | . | CASSLGMAGHYEQYF | TGTGCCAGCAGCTTAGGTATGGCAGGGCACTACGAGCAGTACTTC
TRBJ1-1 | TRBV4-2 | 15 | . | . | CASSQDRGSDTEAFF | TGTGCCAGCAGCCAAGATCGAGGGTCGGACACTGAAGCTTTCTTT
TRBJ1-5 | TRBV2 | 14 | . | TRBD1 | CASSENRGGQPQHF | TGTGCCAGCAGTGAGAATCGAGGGGGCCAGCCCCAGCATTTT
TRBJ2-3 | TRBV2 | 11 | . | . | CASSYTDTQYF | TGTGCCAGCAGTTACACAGATACGCAGTATTTT
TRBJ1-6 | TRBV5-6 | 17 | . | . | CASSLGEGTIYNSPLHF | TGTGCCAGCAGCTTGGGGGAGGGCACTATTTATAATTCACCCCTCCACTTT
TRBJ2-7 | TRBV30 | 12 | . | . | CAWALDSYEQYF | TGTGCCTGGGCCCTTGACAGCTACGAGCAGTACTTC
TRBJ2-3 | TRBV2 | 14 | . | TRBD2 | CATSGGGGGDTQYF | TGTGCCACCTCGGGGGGGGGCGGTGGAGATACGCAGTATTTT
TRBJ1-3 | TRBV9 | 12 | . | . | CASSVAGNTIYF | TGTGCCAGCAGCGTAGCAGGAAACACCATATATTTT
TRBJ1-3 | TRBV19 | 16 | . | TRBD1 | CASSLQGAGSGNTIYF | TGTGCCAGTAGCCTACAGGGGGCTGGTTCTGGAAACACCATATATTTT
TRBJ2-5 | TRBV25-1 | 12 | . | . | CASRSGGETQYF | TGTGCCAGCAGGTCAGGTGGAGAGACCCAGTACTTC
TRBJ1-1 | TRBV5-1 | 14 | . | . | CASREGVQNTEAFF | TGCGCCAGCAGAGAGGGGGTTCAGAACACTGAAGCTTTCTTT
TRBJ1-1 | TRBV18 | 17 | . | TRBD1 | CASSPPGTGAMNTEAFF | TGTGCCAGCTCACCCCCTGGGACAGGGGCCATGAACACTGAAGCTTTCTTT
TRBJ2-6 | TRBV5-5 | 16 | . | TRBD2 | CASSLTSGTGANVLTF | TGTGCCAGCAGCTTGACTAGCGGCACTGGGGCCAACGTCCTGACTTTC
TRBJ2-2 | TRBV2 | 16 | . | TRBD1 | CASSARTGGDAGELFF | TGTGCCAGCAGTGCCCGGACAGGGGGCGACGCCGGGGAGCTGTTTTTT
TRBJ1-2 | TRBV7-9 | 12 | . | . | CASSPTSYGYTF | TGTGCCAGCAGCCCTACCTCCTATGGCTACACCTTC
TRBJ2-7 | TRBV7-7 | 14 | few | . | CASSVSPGDREQYF | TGTGCTAGCAGCGTCAGCCCAGGGGATCGCGAGCAGTACTTC
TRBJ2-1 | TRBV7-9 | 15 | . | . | CASSSDLFSYNEQFF | TGTGCCAGCAGCTCCGATCTATTCTCCTACAATGAGCAGTTCTTC
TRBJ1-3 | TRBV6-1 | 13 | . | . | CATPVDSGNTIYF | TGTGCCACCCCGGTCGACTCTGGAAACACCATATATTTT
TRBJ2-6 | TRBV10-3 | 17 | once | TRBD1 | CAISVETGGDGANVLTF | TGTGCCATCAGTGTAGAGACAGGGGGCGATGGGGCCAACGTCCTGACTTTC
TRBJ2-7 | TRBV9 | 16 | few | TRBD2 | CASSVDSGGLLDEQYF | TGTGCCAGCAGCGTAGATAGCGGGGGGTTACTTGACGAGCAGTACTTC
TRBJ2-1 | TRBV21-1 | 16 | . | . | CASSKVGIPPRPRWFF | TGTGCCAGCAGCAAAGTCGGGATTCCTCCCCGGCCCCGATGGTTCTTC
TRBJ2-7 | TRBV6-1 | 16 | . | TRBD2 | CASSGLAGGEWYEQYF | TGTGCCAGCAGTGGACTAGCGGGGGGCGAGTGGTACGAGCAGTACTTC
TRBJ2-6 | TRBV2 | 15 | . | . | CASRNRASGANVLTF | TGTGCCAGCAGGAACAGGGCCTCGGGGGCCAACGTCCTGACTTTC
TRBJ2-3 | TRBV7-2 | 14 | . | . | CASSLGVAPDTQYF | TGTGCCAGCAGCTTAGGAGTCGCGCCAGATACGCAGTATTTT
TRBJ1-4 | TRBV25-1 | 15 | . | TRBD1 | CASRGGQSTNEKLFF | TGTGCCAGCAGAGGGGGACAGAGTACAAATGAAAAACTGTTTTTT
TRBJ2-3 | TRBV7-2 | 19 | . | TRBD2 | CASSLDPLAGGISTDTQYF | TGTGCCAGCAGCTTAGATCCACTAGCGGGGGGGATTAGCACAGATACGCAGTATTTT